This T cell receptor (beta chain) was sequenced for a study of T-cell reconstitution after alpha-beta-depleted transplantation in children (dated by TCRdb to 2016 to 2017). About the study as a whole: Using TCR repertoire profiling, the study quantitatively followed how T-cell immune reconstitution unfolded in children after TCRalphabeta/CD19-depleted allogeneic hematopoietic cell transplantation.

This clonotype turned up a few times. Its antigen is currently not known. Qualities for individual bases were not recorded, and no much larger clone is one base off. Including cysteine and phenylalanine, the CDR3 has 14 amino acids. Just the 42-base CDR3 DNA is kept, in frame starting at base 1. CDR1 ENHRY and CDR2 SYGVKD were looked up in the germline V gene. V is shortened by 4 bases, J by 1 base, and the region joining them spans 5 bases. Findings and caveats that apply to the study as a whole: The apparently early alphabetaT-cell count recovery about two months after transplant was reportedly dependent on only several hundred rapidly expanded clones derived from non-depleted graft cells. Hyperexpanded clone frequencies declined over subsequent months; after one year, T-cell counts and TCRbeta diversity were mostly attributed to newly produced T cells. In some patients, the high TCRbeta diversity seen at day 60 was put down to recipient T cells and intrathymic progenitors that had survived conditioning.

The treatment or condition label on this specimen signifies: allogeneic hematopoietic cell transplantation with graft depleted of TCRalphabeta T cells and CD19 B cells. TCRalphabeta/CD19-depleted allogeneic hematopoietic cell grafts were given to the transplant recipients, all of whom were children. Receptors were amplified or captured by PCR. TCRdb lists the instrument as Illumina HiSeq 2500. To normalize quantification of the TCRbeta repertoire, the TCR libraries were built with molecular barcoding that relied on unique molecular identifiers. The public reads were reprocessed in TCRdb via fastp at Q25 and MiXCR, keeping in-frame beta chains. Each CDR3 protein gets just one entry, which takes the most common genes and DNA from the rows behind it. The sample table shows around 230,000 distinct CDR3 sequences, and roughly 15% are seen once. The ten largest clones take up approximately 40% of the sample.

Specimen: PBMCs, mostly from graft donor cells, collected 360 days after TCRalphabeta/CD19-depleted stem cell transplant. The TCR comes from a male patient aged 2-9 years who had a stem cell transplant for acute lymphoblastic leukemia, so the T cells may come from the graft donor. This chain joins TRBV10-3 to TRBJ2-6, with the D gene not clear enough to name. The nucleotide sequence is TGTGCCATCAGTGGGGGTTCTGGGGCCAACGTCCTGACTTTC. It specifies CAISGGSGANVLTF.